One and the same sample provided the 2 T cell receptor beta chains below, sequenced in a study of identical twins. In TCRdb, the 5' RACE reads were re-called with MiXCR into one record per CDR3 protein. Counted here are about 390,000 distinct CDR3 sequences, 9% occurring once; the ten biggest clones make up 8% to 9.5%. What was sequenced was naive T cells sorted from blood. These TCRs come from a woman aged 50 to 60 in good health.

The J gene is TRBJ2-2, the V gene TRBV6-5; D unclear. The CDR3 extends over 14 amino acids. Germline V gene data show CDR1 as MNHEY and CDR2 as SVGAGI. Trimming took off 1 base at V and 4 bases at J, with 7 bases between the two ends. The CDR3 reads CASSYFRITGELFF. The DNA of the CDR3 is TGTGCCAGCAGTTACTTTCGAATCACCGGGGAGCTGTTTTTT.

Note on this clonotype: This may arise from a read error, as a much more abundant clone is one base away. The CDR3 region is CVSSLETNWGSTQYF. The CDR3 DNA reads TGCGTCAGCAGCTTGGAAACTAACTGGGGGAGTACGCAGTATTTT. V usage is TRBV5-1 and J usage is TRBJ2-3; D is perhaps TRBD1 or TRBD2 (5 bases each). The CDR3 consists of 15 residues. CDR1 and CDR2 (germline): SGHRS, YFSETQ.